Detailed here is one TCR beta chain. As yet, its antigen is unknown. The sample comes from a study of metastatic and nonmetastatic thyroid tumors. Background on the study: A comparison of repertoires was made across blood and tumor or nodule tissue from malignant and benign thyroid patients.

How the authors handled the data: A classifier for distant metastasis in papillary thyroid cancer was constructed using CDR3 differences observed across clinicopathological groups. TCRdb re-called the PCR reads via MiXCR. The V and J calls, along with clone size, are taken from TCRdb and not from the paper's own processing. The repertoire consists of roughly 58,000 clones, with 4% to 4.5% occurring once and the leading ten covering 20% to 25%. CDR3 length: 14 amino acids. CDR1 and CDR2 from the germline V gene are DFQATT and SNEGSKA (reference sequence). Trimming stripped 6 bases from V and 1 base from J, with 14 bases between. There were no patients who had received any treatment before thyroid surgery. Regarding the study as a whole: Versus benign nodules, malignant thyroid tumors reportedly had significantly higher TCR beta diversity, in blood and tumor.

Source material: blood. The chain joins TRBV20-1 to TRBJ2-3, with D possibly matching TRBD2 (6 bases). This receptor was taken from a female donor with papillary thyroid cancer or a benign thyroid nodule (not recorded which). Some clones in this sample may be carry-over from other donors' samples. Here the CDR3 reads CSASGELGTDTQYF. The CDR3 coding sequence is TGCAGTGCGTCGGGGGAGTTGGGCACAGATACGCAGTATTTT.